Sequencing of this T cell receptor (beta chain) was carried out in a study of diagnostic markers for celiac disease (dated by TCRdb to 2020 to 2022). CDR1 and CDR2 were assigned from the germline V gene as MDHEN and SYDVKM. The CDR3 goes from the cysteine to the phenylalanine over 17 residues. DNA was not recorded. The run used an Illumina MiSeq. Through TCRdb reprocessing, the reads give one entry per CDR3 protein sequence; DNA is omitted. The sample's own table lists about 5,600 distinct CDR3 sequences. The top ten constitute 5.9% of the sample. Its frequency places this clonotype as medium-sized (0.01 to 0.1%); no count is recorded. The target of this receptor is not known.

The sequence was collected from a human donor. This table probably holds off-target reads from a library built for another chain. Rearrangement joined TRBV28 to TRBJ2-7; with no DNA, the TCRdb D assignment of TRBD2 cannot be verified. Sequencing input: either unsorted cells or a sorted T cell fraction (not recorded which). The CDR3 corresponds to CASCGLAGGRAPYEQYF. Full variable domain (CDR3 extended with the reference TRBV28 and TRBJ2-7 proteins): DVKVTQSSRYLVKRTGEKVFLECVQDMDHENMFWYRQDPGLGLRLIYFSYDVKMKEKGDIPEGYSVSREKKERFSLILESASTNQTSMYLCASCGLAGGRAPYEQYFGPGTRLTVT.